This T cell receptor beta chain stems from a study of blood T cell dynamics during melanoma immunotherapy. Study at large: Patients with metastatic melanoma got pembrolizumab or nivolumab-ipilimumab as first-line care.

Assay: immunoSEQ multiplex PCR; the TCRdb copy retains only in-frame clones and omits some. The sample has over 10,000 clones, roughly 83% seen once. The time point here: pre-treatment baseline. This CDR3 is built from 17 residues. Germline V CDR1 and CDR2: SGHNT, YYREEE (reference sequence). The V and J ends lost 4 bases and 1 base, in that order; junction bases with no gene match: 13. This material consisted of blood, taken from a patient treated with checkpoint blockade. The V and J genes are TRBV5-4 and TRBJ2-5; 7 bases agree with TRBD2. This clonotype was sampled from a human donor with melanoma. CDR3 region: CASSPGGRGGVQETQYF. CDR3 DNA sequence: TGTGCCAGCAGCCCTGGCGGCCGCGGGGGAGTCCAAGAGACCCAGTACTTC.